This T cell receptor (beta chain) was obtained from a study of T cell repertoires in cytomegalovirus infection. At least ten counts were recorded for this clonotype. CDR1 and CDR2 (germline): MDHEN, SYDVKM. This CDR3 region has 17 residues. Unmatched junction bases numbered 18, after V lost 5 bases and J lost 8 bases. TCRdb re-derived calls from the reads in MiXCR, one entry per CDR3 protein. The sample lists 290,000 or so distinct CDR3 sequences, about 9.1% occurring once. Sequencing was done on a sample of PBMCs. The chain is built from TRBV28 and TRBJ1-2, with TRBD1 matching over 9 bases. The clonotype was recovered from a human donor in good health (CMV status not recorded). Some clones in this sample may be carry-over from other donors' samples. Written as DNA, the CDR3 is TGTGCCAGCAGTAGGATGGGACAGGGAGATGGTAGTGGCGGCTACACCTTC. The encoded protein is CASSRMGQGDGSGGYTF.